This TCR beta chain came from a study of cytomegalovirus exposure and HLA in healthy donors. As concerns this clone: The junction shows a germline mismatch at one end, possibly a read error. Distinct nucleotide sequences in the sample also encode this CDR3.

The PCR was carried out with 60 Vbeta primers and 13 Jbeta primers. Only in-frame clones appear in the TCRdb table, and some are missing; sequencing was by immunoSEQ multiplex PCR. Of 120,000 or so clones in the sample, about three quarters were seen once. Germline lookup yields CDR1 LNHNV and CDR2 YYDKDF (reference sequence). The CDR3 consists of 18 residues. Input material: PBMCs. The chain joins TRBV15 to TRBJ2-7; 14 bases fit TRBD2. The sequence was collected from a human donor in good health. The DNA of the CDR3 is TGCGCCACCAGCAGGCCGGGACTAGCGGGGGCCGCTGACTACGAGCAGTACTTC. It translates to CATSRPGLAGAADYEQYF.